The rows below give T cell receptor beta chains drawn from one sample of a study of cytomegalovirus exposure and HLA in healthy donors. Clones were read by immunoSEQ multiplex PCR, and TCRdb kept only the in-frame ones, dropping some. The data contain about 160,000 clones, 70% to 85% of them singletons. Sequencing was performed on PBMCs. Receptor source: a man between 35 and 55 years old in good health and CMV-seronegative. Each CDR3 is given with its conserved first and last residue. The D gene is left open where the match is weak. Where a row states a size, it is once, few, many or the class of an expanded clone; other rows omit it.

d_call,clone_size,j_call,v_call,cdr3_nt,cdr3_aa
TRBD1,few,TRBJ1-2,TRBV6-5,TGTGCCAGCATCGGGACAGGGAAACACTATGGCTACACCTTC,CASIGTGKHYGYTF
NA,NA,TRBJ2-5,TRBV2,TGTGCCAGCAGCGCAGGGGGAGGCTCCCAAGAGACCCAGTACTTC,CASSAGGGSQETQYF
NA,NA,TRBJ2-7,TRBV18,TGTGCCAGCTCACCACCGATCAGGGAAAGTTATTACGAGCAGTACTTC,CASSPPIRESYYEQYF
TRBD2,NA,TRBJ2-5,TRBV7-8,TGTGCCAGCAGCCCCCTGGGGCGGGGGTTCCAAGAGACCCAGTACTTC,CASSPLGRGFQETQYF
TRBD1,NA,TRBJ1-2,TRBV9,TGTGCCAGCAGCGTAGCTACGGGACAGGGGGCTGAAGATAACTATGGCTACACCTTC,CASSVATGQGAEDNYGYTF
TRBD1,once,TRBJ1-6,TRBV6-4,TGTGCCAGCAGTGACTTAGGGACAGCTAATTCACCCCTCCACTTT,CASSDLGTANSPLHF
TRBD2,NA,TRBJ2-1,TRBV30,TGTGCCTGGGGGGGACTAGCGGGGGGCTATGAGCAGTTCTTC,CAWGGLAGGYEQFF
TRBD2,NA,TRBJ2-5,TRBV11-2,TGTGCCAGCAGCTTAAGGGGTCGGACTAGCGGGGGGGAGACCCAGTACTTC,CASSLRGRTSGGETQYF
TRBD1,NA,TRBJ2-7,TRBV18,TGTGCCAGCTCACGGGACAGAATTTACGAGCAGTACTTC,CASSRDRIYEQYF
NA,NA,TRBJ2-5,TRBV7-9,TGTGCCAGCAGCTTATTGCAGAGGGAGGAGACCCAGTACTTC,CASSLLQREETQYF
TRBD1,NA,TRBJ1-2,TRBV9,TGTGCCAGCAGCCCCAGTTTGACAGGGGGAAACTATGGCTACACCTTC,CASSPSLTGGNYGYTF
NA,NA,TRBJ2-1,TRBV6-4,TGTGCCAGCAGTGACCGGGAGGGGGCAAATGAGCAGTTCTTC,CASSDREGANEQFF
NA,NA,TRBJ1-6,TRBV30,TGTGCCTGGAACGGTGGGAGCTCCTATAATTCACCCCTCCACTTT,CAWNGGSSYNSPLHF
TRBD1,NA,TRBJ1-3,TRBV6-5,TGTGCCAGCAGTTTGACAGGGTTAGCTGGAAACACCATATATTTT,CASSLTGLAGNTIYF
TRBD2,NA,TRBJ2-7,TRBV7-6,TGTGCCAGCAGCTTAGCCGGCGGGGGGGCCACCTACGAGCAGTACTTC,CASSLAGGGATYEQYF
TRBD1,NA,TRBJ1-2,TRBV6-5,TGTGCCAGCAGTACCCGGACAGGGGGGAACTATGGCTACACCTTC,CASSTRTGGNYGYTF
TRBD1,NA,TRBJ1-6,TRBV29-1,TGCAGCGTTGTGACAGGGATAGGTTCACCCCTCCACTTT,CSVVTGIGSPLHF
TRBD1,once,TRBJ1-1,TRBV30,TGTGCCTCCGACAGGGGCCAGAGGAGATTCTTT,CASDRGQRRFF
TRBD1,NA,TRBJ1-5,TRBV27,TGTGCCAGCAGTCCGGGGACAGGGTTAATCGATCTGAATCAGCCCCAGCATTTT,CASSPGTGLIDLNQPQHF
NA,few,TRBJ2-7,TRBV7-8,TGTGCCAGCGTCTCCCGGGACAACTCCTACGAGCAGTACTTC,CASVSRDNSYEQYF
NA,NA,TRBJ1-2,TRBV9,TGTGCCAGCAGCCTCACGGGTTTAGGGGCAAGGGGCTACACCTTC,CASSLTGLGARGYTF
NA,NA,TRBJ2-1,TRBV7-3,TGTGCCAGCAGCTCGAGGGGGGGGGCTGAGTACAATGAGCAGTTCTTC,CASSSRGGAEYNEQFF
NA,NA,TRBJ2-2,TRBV27,TGTGCCAGCAGTTTATTCTTATCGCGTGGGGGGACGGGGACCGGGGAGCTGTTTTTT,CASSLFLSRGGTGTGELFF
NA,NA,TRBJ2-5,TRBV15,TGTGCCACCAGCAGGGAAAAGCCGGGGGGCCTAACTGAGACCCAGTACTTC,CATSREKPGGLTETQYF
TRBD1,NA,TRBJ2-7,TRBV6-5,TGTGCCAGCAGCCGACAGGGACAGCGCTCCTACGAGCAGTACTTC,CASSRQGQRSYEQYF
NA,NA,TRBJ1-1,TRBV7-2,TGTGCCAGCAGGCTGCGGTTACAGGGCAGCACTGAAGCTTTCTTT,CASRLRLQGSTEAFF
TRBD2,NA,TRBJ2-1,TRBV5-1,TGCGCCAGCAGCTTGGGGACTAGCGGGGGGGTAAGCTCCTACAATGAGCAGTTCTTC,CASSLGTSGGVSSYNEQFF
NA,NA,TRBJ1-4,TRBV11-2,TGTGCCAGCAGCCTAATAGCGGGGTACGGGGAAAAACTGTTTTTT,CASSLIAGYGEKLFF
NA,once,TRBJ1-2,TRBV19,TGTGCCAGTAGTATAGATTCACGGACAGGCTACACCTTC,CASSIDSRTGYTF
TRBD1,NA,TRBJ1-4,TRBV6-5,TGTGCCAGCAGCCGCGGGACAGGGGATTATGAAAAACTGTTTTTT,CASSRGTGDYEKLFF
NA,NA,TRBJ2-5,TRBV29-1,TGCAGCGTTGTGGGCAGGGACCAAGAGACCCAGTACTTC,CSVVGRDQETQYF
NA,NA,TRBJ1-4,TRBV5-1,TGCGCCAGCAGCCCTGCGACGGGTCGATCGTATGAAAAACTGTTTTTT,CASSPATGRSYEKLFF
TRBD2,NA,TRBJ2-1,TRBV7-9,TGTGCCAGCAGCGTCGGACTAGCGGGATACAATGAGCAGTTCTTC,CASSVGLAGYNEQFF
NA,NA,TRBJ1-5,TRBV2,TGTGCCAGCACCGAGGGGGATTATAGCAATCAGCCCCAGCATTTT,CASTEGDYSNQPQHF
TRBD2,NA,TRBJ2-7,TRBV29-1,TGCAGCGTCGTACGGACTAGCGGGGGGCTCGAGCAGTACTTC,CSVVRTSGGLEQYF
NA,NA,TRBJ1-2,TRBV2,TGTGCCAGCAGTGAGTCCCCCGCGGGCTATGGCTACACCTTC,CASSESPAGYGYTF
NA,NA,TRBJ2-3,TRBV2,TGTGCCAGCAACGAGTCCCCAGATACGCAGTATTTT,CASNESPDTQYF